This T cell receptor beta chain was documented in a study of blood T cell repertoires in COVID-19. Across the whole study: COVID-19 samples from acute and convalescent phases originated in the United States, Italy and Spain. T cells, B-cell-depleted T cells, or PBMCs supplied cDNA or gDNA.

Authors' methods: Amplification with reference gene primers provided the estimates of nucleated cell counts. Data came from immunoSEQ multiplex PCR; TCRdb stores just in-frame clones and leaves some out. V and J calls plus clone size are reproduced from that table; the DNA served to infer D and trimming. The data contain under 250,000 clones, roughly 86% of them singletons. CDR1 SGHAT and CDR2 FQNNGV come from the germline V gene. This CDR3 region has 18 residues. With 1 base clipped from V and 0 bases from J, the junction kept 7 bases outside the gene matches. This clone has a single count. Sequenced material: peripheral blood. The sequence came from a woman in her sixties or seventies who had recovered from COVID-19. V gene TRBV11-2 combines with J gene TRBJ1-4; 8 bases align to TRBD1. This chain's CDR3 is CASSLGRQGTATNEKLFF. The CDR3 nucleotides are TGTGCCAGCAGCTTAGGAAGACAGGGGACGGCAACTAATGAAAAACTGTTTTTT. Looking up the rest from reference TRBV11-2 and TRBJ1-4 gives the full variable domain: EAGVAQSPRYKIIEKRQSVAFWCNPISGHATLYWYQQILGQGPKLLIQFQNNGVVDDSQLPKDRFSAERLKGVDSTLKIQPAKLEDSAVYLCASSLGRQGTATNEKLFFGSGTQLSVL.